Sequencing of this T cell receptor beta chain was carried out in a study of blood T cell repertoires in COVID-19. The protocol was immunoSEQ multiplex PCR, while the TCRdb copy is restricted to in-frame clones and leaves out a portion. The table records 200,000 to 300,000 clones, more than 90% of them present only once. V trimming: 5 bases; J trimming: 6 bases; junction bases outside the gene matches: 8. This CDR3 comprises 16 residues. Germline CDR1 LNHDA, CDR2 SQIVND (reference sequence). Input material: peripheral blood. This chain links TRBV19 with TRBJ2-1; TRBD2 matches 12 bases. The TCR originated in a person in their late teens or twenties with COVID-19, enrolled during active disease. This CDR3 is CASSVSTSGRPNEQFF. The DNA of the CDR3 is TGTGCCAGTAGTGTCTCTACTAGCGGGAGGCCCAATGAGCAGTTCTTC.